This T cell receptor (beta chain) stems from a study of beta chain features in type 1 diabetes. Points from the study as a whole: There was no resolution here of whether HLA type influences TCRB rearrangement. More deletions and fewer insertions at VDJ junctions were seen in type 1 diabetes patients. Type 1 diabetes patients had TCRB CDR3s that were shorter (moderately but significantly so) in all four CD4+ subsets.

Comments on this clone: The target antigen is unknown. The sample carries other DNA sequences with the same CDR3.

Sorted CD4+ subsets: naive, central memory, regulatory, stem cell-like memory (CD45RO/CCR7/CD25/CD127/CD95/CD27 panel). What was sequenced were expressed TCRB transcripts, since all of the isolated RNA had been reverse transcribed. Deep immunoSEQ sequencing covered naive, central memory and regulatory T cell samples. The data were produced by immunoSEQ multiplex PCR, yet TCRdb's version contains in-frame clones alone and is incomplete. The sample records hundreds of thousands of clones, about an eighth being singletons. This CDR3 region has 13 residues. Trimming cost V 2 bases and J 1 base, with 5 bases left between them. The germline V gene encodes CDR1 MNHEY and CDR2 SVGAGI.

The origin of this receptor is a man aged 18-30 years with type 1 diabetes. Material for sequencing was naive CD4+ T cells from blood. The chain recombines TRBV6-5 with TRBJ1-1; D is undetermined. CDR3 residues: CASSYGRNTEAFF. CDR3 nucleotide sequence: TGTGCCAGCAGTTACGGGAGGAACACTGAAGCTTTCTTT.